Below, 4 T cell receptor beta chains from the same sample are listed, as sequenced in a study of T cell repertoires in cytomegalovirus infection. TCRdb fed the reads into MiXCR, producing one record per CDR3 protein. The data hold more than 85,000 distinct CDR3 sequences, with less than 25% observed a single time. Sequencing input: CD8+ T cells from PBMCs. All receptors derive from a human donor in good health (CMV status not recorded). Some clones in this sample may be carry-over from other donors' samples.

This chain uses TRBV2 with TRBJ2-7; D not resolved. Trimming removed 6 bases from V and 6 bases from J, with 15 bases in between. CDR1 SNHLY and CDR2 FYNNEI come from the germline V gene. The length of the CDR3 is 13 residues. CDR3 coding DNA: TGTGCCAGCAGCTACACGATTGGGTCCGAGCAGTACTTC. Translated: CASSYTIGSEQYF.

The chain couples TRBV20-1 to TRBJ2-7; D is tentatively TRBD1 or TRBD2 (6 bases each). The CDR3 is 13 residues long. CDR1 and CDR2 (germline): DFQATT, SNEGSKA (reference sequence). Deletions cut 4 bases from V and 7 bases from J, with 17 bases between. CDR3 in DNA: TGCAGTGCTACTCAGGGTGGAGGGGGTGAGCAGTACTTC. Protein: CSATQGGGGEQYF.

The chain employs TRBV6-2 or TRBV6-3 and TRBJ1-2, with no clear D. The CDR3 loop spans 14 amino acids. The germline V and J ends were trimmed by 0 bases and 8 bases, with 13 bases remaining between them. Germline V lookup: CDR1 MNHEY, CDR2 SVGEGT. CDR3 nucleotides: TGTGCCAGCAGTTACTCGGCCCAGGTTGAGGGCTACACCTTC. Protein: CASSYSAQVEGYTF.

Only one count was recorded for this clonotype. The rearrangement joins TRBV7-6 to TRBJ1-4; 12 nucleotides match TRBD1. V shed 6 bases, J shed 9 bases, and the junction held 14 bases outside the gene matches. Germline V CDR1 and CDR2: SGHVS, FNYEAQ. CDR3 length: 17 amino acids. The CDR3 sequence is CASSPGTGGHLNKKLFF. DNA of the CDR3: TGTGCCAGCAGTCCTGGGACAGGGGGCCACCTCAATAAAAAACTGTTTTTT.